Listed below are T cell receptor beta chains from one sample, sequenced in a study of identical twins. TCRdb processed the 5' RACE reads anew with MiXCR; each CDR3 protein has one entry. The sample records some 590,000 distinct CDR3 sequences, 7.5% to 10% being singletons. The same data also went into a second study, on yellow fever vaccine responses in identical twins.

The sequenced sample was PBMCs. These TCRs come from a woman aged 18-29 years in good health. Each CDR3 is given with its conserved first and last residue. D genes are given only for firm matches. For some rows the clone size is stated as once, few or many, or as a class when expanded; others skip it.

DNA: TGTGCCAGCAGCTTAGTCCCAAGCGGGAGAGGAGATACGCAGTATTTT
CDR3: CASSLVPSGRGDTQYF
size: few
V: TRBV7-2
J: TRBJ2-3
D: TRBD2

DNA: TGCAGTGCTAGAGATCGGCTAGCGGGGTCAGAGACCCAGTACTTC
CDR3: CSARDRLAGSETQYF
size: many
V: TRBV20-1
J: TRBJ2-5
D: TRBD2

DNA: TGTGCCAGCAGCTTTTTACTAGCGGGAGGACTTGAGCAGTTCTTC
CDR3: CASSFLLAGGLEQFF
size: few
V: TRBV7-2
J: TRBJ2-1
D: TRBD2

DNA: TGCGCCAGCAGCCAAGATCCTAGCGGGATCACAGATACGCAGTATTTT
CDR3: CASSQDPSGITDTQYF
size: many
V: TRBV4-3
J: TRBJ2-3
D: TRBD2

DNA: TGTGCCAGCAGCTCGACAGGGGAACCTAGCACAGATACGCAGTATTTT
CDR3: CASSSTGEPSTDTQYF
size: many
V: TRBV7-9
J: TRBJ2-3
D: TRBD1

DNA: TGTGCCAGCAGCTTGAGAGCCGAGCAGACCCAGTACTTC
CDR3: CASSLRAEQTQYF
size: few
V: TRBV7-2
J: TRBJ2-5
D: -

DNA: TGCGCCAGCAGCCAAGACGGGGTAGGGAAACTCCAGACCAATGAGCAGTTCTTC
CDR3: CASSQDGVGKLQTNEQFF
size: few
V: TRBV4-3
J: TRBJ2-1
D: -

DNA: TGTGCCAGCAGCCCTATTTTAGGGGAAAAAAACATTCAGTACTTC
CDR3: CASSPILGEKNIQYF
size: few
V: TRBV7-2
J: TRBJ2-4
D: -

DNA: TGTGCCAGCAGTTTTTCGGACGGGCGGACCTACGAGCAGTACTTC
CDR3: CASSFSDGRTYEQYF
size: many
V: TRBV28
J: TRBJ2-7
D: -

DNA: TGTGCCAGCAGTAGGGGGGGAGTCAGCGAAGGCTCCTATAATTCACCCCTCCACTTT
CDR3: CASSRGGVSEGSYNSPLHF
size: -
V: TRBV2
J: TRBJ1-6
D: -

DNA: TGTGCCAGCAGCATACTTTTGGGACAGCGCAATGAGCAGTTCTTC
CDR3: CASSILLGQRNEQFF
size: -
V: TRBV7-9
J: TRBJ2-1
D: TRBD1

DNA: TGCGCCAGCAGCCAATTGAGCCCCACGGCGTCCGAGCAGTACTTC
CDR3: CASSQLSPTASEQYF
size: few
V: TRBV5-1
J: TRBJ2-7
D: -

DNA: TGCGCCAGTCGCGAGTGGGACGGGAACACCGGGGAGCTGTTTTTT
CDR3: CASREWDGNTGELFF
size: -
V: TRBV5-1
J: TRBJ2-2
D: -

DNA: TGTGCCAGCAGGACGGGGCAGCCGAGGGACGAGCAGTACTTC
CDR3: CASRTGQPRDEQYF
size: few
V: TRBV28
J: TRBJ2-7
D: -

DNA: TGCGCCAGCAGCTTGGCGTTCAGGGGCACAGATACGCAGTATTTT
CDR3: CASSLAFRGTDTQYF
size: many
V: TRBV5-1
J: TRBJ2-3
D: -

DNA: TGCGCCAGCAGCCCCCGGACGGGAAATCAGCCCCAGCATTTT
CDR3: CASSPRTGNQPQHF
size: many
V: TRBV4-3
J: TRBJ1-5
D: -

DNA: TGTGCCAGCAGCTCGGGACAGGGAAACACAGATACGCAGTATTTT
CDR3: CASSSGQGNTDTQYF
size: -
V: TRBV7-9
J: TRBJ2-3
D: TRBD1

DNA: TGCGCCAGCAGCCAAGCCAGGGGAAGTTCACCCCTCCACTTT
CDR3: CASSQARGSSPLHF
size: few
V: TRBV4-3
J: TRBJ1-6
D: -

DNA: TGCAGCGTGGCTGGGACAGGGCAAAATCAGCCCCAGCATTTT
CDR3: CSVAGTGQNQPQHF
size: many
V: TRBV29-1
J: TRBJ1-5
D: TRBD1

DNA: TGCAGTGCTATACGGGACAGTCATACGCAGTATTTT
CDR3: CSAIRDSHTQYF
size: -
V: TRBV20-1
J: TRBJ2-3
D: TRBD1

DNA: TGTGCCACCAGCAGAGATGGGGCCCCGAGCGGCGATGAGCAGTTCTTC
CDR3: CATSRDGAPSGDEQFF
size: few
V: TRBV15
J: TRBJ2-1
D: -

DNA: TGTGCCAGCAGTTACCCGCCCGCAGGGGGGTCGAACACTGAAGCTTTCTTT
CDR3: CASSYPPAGGSNTEAFF
size: -
V: TRBV6-5
J: TRBJ1-1
D: TRBD1

DNA: TGTGCCAGCAGCACCTCTACTAGCGGGGCTAGCACAGATACGCAGTATTTT
CDR3: CASSTSTSGASTDTQYF
size: -
V: TRBV6-1
J: TRBJ2-3
D: TRBD2

DNA: TGCGCCAGGGCCCTGAGGGGGGCCAAAAACATTCAGTACTTC
CDR3: CARALRGAKNIQYF
size: -
V: TRBV23-1
J: TRBJ2-4
D: -

DNA: TGTGCCAGCAGTCCTCTCGGACATGGGTCCTACGAGCAGTACTTC
CDR3: CASSPLGHGSYEQYF
size: few
V: TRBV12-3/TRBV12-4
J: TRBJ2-7
D: -

DNA: TGTGCCAGCGGGCAAAAGAGCTCCTATAATTCACCCCTCCACTTT
CDR3: CASGQKSSYNSPLHF
size: few
V: TRBV6-1
J: TRBJ1-6
D: -

DNA: TGTGCCAGCAGTTTTCTATTAGCGGGAAATGTCGGGGAGCTGTTTTTT
CDR3: CASSFLLAGNVGELFF
size: many
V: TRBV28
J: TRBJ2-2
D: TRBD2

DNA: TGTGCCAGCAGTTACGTCAACATAGGGGGCAGGCAGACCCAGTACTTC
CDR3: CASSYVNIGGRQTQYF
size: few
V: TRBV6-5
J: TRBJ2-5
D: TRBD1

DNA: TGTGCCTGGGGGGAGCAGTTCTTC
CDR3: CAWGEQFF
size: -
V: TRBV30
J: TRBJ2-1
D: -

DNA: TGTGCCAGCAGTTTATCGAAATCGTTGCGGAACACTGAAGCTTTCTTT
CDR3: CASSLSKSLRNTEAFF
size: few
V: TRBV12-3/TRBV12-4
J: TRBJ1-1
D: -

DNA: TGTGCCAGCACGTCCCGGCCGTATGACTGGGATGAGCAGTTCTTC
CDR3: CASTSRPYDWDEQFF
size: -
V: TRBV6-1
J: TRBJ2-1
D: -

DNA: TGTGCCAGCAGCTCACATACAGGGGGATACAATGAGCAGTTCTTC
CDR3: CASSSHTGGYNEQFF
size: -
V: TRBV7-2
J: TRBJ2-1
D: TRBD1

DNA: TGTGCCAGCAGCTTAGAGCTGCGGACAGGGGAGTACTACGAGCAGTACTTC
CDR3: CASSLELRTGEYYEQYF
size: -
V: TRBV7-9
J: TRBJ2-7
D: TRBD1

DNA: TGTGCCATCAGACTACAGCTGAACACTGAAGCTTTCTTT
CDR3: CAIRLQLNTEAFF
size: -
V: TRBV10-3
J: TRBJ1-1
D: -

DNA: TGTGCCAGCAGCCCCATTACTAGCGGGGGCATCACAGATACGCAGTATTTT
CDR3: CASSPITSGGITDTQYF
size: many
V: TRBV12-3/TRBV12-4
J: TRBJ2-3
D: TRBD2

DNA: TGTGCCATCAGTGAGTTGGGACTTGCCCAGTTCTTC
CDR3: CAISELGLAQFF
size: -
V: TRBV10-3
J: TRBJ2-1
D: -

DNA: TGTGCCAGCAGATTGACAGGAGCGTACGAGCAGTACTTC
CDR3: CASRLTGAYEQYF
size: few
V: TRBV6-2/TRBV6-3
J: TRBJ2-7
D: -

DNA: TGTGCCTGGTATGCGGGAGACTCCTACGAGCAGTACTTC
CDR3: CAWYAGDSYEQYF
size: -
V: TRBV30
J: TRBJ2-7
D: TRBD2

DNA: TGCGCCAGCAGCTTGGCCGAGACAGTCGTTGACACCATATATTTT
CDR3: CASSLAETVVDTIYF
size: -
V: TRBV5-1
J: TRBJ1-3
D: -

DNA: TGTGCCAGCAGTGAAAGGAGCGGGGGGTCCTACGAGCAGTACTTC
CDR3: CASSERSGGSYEQYF
size: many
V: TRBV6-1
J: TRBJ2-7
D: TRBD2

DNA: TGTGCCAGCAGCCCGTTCCTGGGTGAGCCCCAGCATTTT
CDR3: CASSPFLGEPQHF
size: -
V: TRBV7-9
J: TRBJ1-5
D: -

DNA: TGTGCCACAAACAGGGAAGGTCAGCCCCAGCATTTT
CDR3: CATNREGQPQHF
size: many
V: TRBV10-3
J: TRBJ1-5
D: -

DNA: TGCAGTGCTAGAGTCAGGACAATGGGACTAGCGGGACATAATGAGCAGTTCTTC
CDR3: CSARVRTMGLAGHNEQFF
size: few
V: TRBV20-1
J: TRBJ2-1
D: TRBD2

DNA: TGTGCCAGCAGCGCGGGACTAATCCCGAAAGAGACCCAGTACTTC
CDR3: CASSAGLIPKETQYF
size: few
V: TRBV7-9
J: TRBJ2-5
D: TRBD2